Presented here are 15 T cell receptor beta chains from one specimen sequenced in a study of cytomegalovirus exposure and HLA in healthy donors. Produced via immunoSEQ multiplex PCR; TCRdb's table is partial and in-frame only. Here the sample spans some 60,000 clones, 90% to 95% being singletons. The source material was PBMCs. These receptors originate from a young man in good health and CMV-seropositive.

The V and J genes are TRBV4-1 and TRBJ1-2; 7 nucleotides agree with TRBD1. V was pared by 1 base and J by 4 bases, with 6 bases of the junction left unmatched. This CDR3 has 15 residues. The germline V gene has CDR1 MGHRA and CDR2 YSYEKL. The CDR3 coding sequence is TGCGCCAGCAGCCAAGTCCAGGGGGGTACCTATGGCTACACCTTC. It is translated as CASSQVQGGTYGYTF.

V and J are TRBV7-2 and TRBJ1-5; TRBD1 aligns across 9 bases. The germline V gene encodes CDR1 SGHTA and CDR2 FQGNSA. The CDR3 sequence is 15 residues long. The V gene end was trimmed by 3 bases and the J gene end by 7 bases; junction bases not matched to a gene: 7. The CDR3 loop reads CASSLNRGQGQPQHF. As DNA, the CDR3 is TGTGCCAGCAGCTTGAACAGGGGGCAGGGGCAGCCCCAGCATTTT.

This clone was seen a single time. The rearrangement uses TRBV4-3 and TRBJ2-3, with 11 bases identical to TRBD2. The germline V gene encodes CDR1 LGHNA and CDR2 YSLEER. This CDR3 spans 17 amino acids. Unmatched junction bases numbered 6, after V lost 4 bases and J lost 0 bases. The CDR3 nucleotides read TGCGCCAGCAGCCGCTGGGGACTAGCGGCAAGCACAGATACGCAGTATTTT. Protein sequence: CASSRWGLAASTDTQYF.

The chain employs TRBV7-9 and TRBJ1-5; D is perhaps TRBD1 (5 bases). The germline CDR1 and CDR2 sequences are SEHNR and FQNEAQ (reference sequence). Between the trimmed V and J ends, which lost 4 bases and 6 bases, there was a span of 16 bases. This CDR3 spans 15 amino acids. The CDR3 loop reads CASSSGGKGRQPQHF. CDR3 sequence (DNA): TGTGCCAGCAGCTCGGGGGGAAAAGGGCGTCAGCCCCAGCATTTT.

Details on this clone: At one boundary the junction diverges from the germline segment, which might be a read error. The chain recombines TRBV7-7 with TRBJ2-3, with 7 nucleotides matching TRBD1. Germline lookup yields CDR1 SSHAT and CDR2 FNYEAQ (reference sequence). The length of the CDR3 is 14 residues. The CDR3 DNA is TGTGCTAGCAGCCCGGACAGGAGCACAGATACGCAGTATTTT. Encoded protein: CASSPDRSTDTQYF.

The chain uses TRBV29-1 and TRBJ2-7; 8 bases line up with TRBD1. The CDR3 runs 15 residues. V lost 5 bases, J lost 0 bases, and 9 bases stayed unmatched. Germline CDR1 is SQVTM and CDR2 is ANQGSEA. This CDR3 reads CSVSRQGFSSYEQYF. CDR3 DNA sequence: TGCAGCGTTTCAAGACAGGGGTTTTCCTCCTACGAGCAGTACTTC.

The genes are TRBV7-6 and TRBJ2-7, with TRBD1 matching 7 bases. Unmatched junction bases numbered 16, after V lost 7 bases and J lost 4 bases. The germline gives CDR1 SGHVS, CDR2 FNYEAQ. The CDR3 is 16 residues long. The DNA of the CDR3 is TGTGCCAGCAAGGGGTCTAGGGACAGTCAAATATACGAGCAGTACTTC. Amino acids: CASKGSRDSQIYEQYF.

The CDR3 DNA sequence: TGTGCCAGCAGCCTGTCGGACAACTACAATGAGCAGTTCTTC. Its translation: CASSLSDNYNEQFF. The chain carries TRBV7-9 and TRBJ2-1; a weak D match, TRBD1 (5 bases). The germline CDR1 and CDR2 sequences are SEHNR and FQNEAQ (reference sequence). With 5 bases removed from V and 3 bases from J, the gap between germline ends came to 11 bases. The CDR3 totals 14 residues.

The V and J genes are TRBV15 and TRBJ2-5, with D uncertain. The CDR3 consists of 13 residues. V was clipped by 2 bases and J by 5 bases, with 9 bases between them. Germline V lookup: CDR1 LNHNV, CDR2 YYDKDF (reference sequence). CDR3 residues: CATSRTGRETQYF. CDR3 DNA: TGTGCCACCAGCAGAACGGGTCGGGAGACCCAGTACTTC. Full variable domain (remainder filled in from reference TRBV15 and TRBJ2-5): DAMVIQNPRYQVTQFGKPVTLSCSQTLNHNVMYWYQQKSSQAPKLLFHYYDKDFNNEADTPDNFQSRRPNTSFCFLDIRSPGLGDTAMYLCATSRTGRETQYFGPGTRLLVL.

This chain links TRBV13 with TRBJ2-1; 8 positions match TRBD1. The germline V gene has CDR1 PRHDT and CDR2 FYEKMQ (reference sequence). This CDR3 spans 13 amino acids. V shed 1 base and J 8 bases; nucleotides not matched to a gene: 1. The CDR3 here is CASSLAGGHEQFF. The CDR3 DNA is TGTGCCAGCAGCTTAGCAGGGGGCCATGAGCAGTTCTTC. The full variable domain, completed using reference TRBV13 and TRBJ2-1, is AAGVIQSPRHLIKEKRETATLKCYPIPRHDTVYWYQQGPGQDPQFLISFYEKMQSDKGSIPDRFSAQQFSDYHSELNMSSLELGDSALYFCASSLAGGHEQFFGPGTRLTVL.

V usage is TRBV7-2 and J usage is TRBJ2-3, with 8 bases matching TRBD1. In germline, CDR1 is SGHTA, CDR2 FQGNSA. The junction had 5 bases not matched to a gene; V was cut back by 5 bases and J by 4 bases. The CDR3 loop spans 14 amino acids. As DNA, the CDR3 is TGTGCCAGCAGCCCCGACAGGGGTGCAGATACGCAGTATTTT. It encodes CASSPDRGADTQYF.

The CDR3 bases are TGCAGCGTTGTTCCCGCGACACCTGGGGAGACCCAGTACTTC. Protein product: CSVVPATPGETQYF. The chain carries TRBV29-1 and TRBJ2-5; no reliable D call. V was cut by 4 bases and J by 5 bases, with 17 bases left in between. The CDR3 consists of 14 residues. CDR1 and CDR2 (germline): SQVTM, ANQGSEA.

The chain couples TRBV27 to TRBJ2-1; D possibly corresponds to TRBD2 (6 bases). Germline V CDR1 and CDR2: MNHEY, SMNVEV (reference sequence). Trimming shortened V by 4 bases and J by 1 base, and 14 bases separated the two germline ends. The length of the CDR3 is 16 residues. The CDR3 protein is CASSSKTSWSYNEQFF. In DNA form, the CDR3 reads TGTGCCAGCAGTTCCAAGACTAGTTGGTCCTACAATGAGCAGTTCTTC.

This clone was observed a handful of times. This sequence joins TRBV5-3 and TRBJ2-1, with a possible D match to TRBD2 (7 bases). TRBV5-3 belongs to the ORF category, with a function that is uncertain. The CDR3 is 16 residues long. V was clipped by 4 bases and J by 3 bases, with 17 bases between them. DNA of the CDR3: TGTGCCAGAAGCCCCAAACAGGGAGGGATCTACAATGAGCAGTTCTTC. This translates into CARSPKQGGIYNEQFF.

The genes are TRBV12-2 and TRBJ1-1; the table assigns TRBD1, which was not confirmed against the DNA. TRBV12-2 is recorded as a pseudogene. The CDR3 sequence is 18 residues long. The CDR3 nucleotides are TGTGCAAGTCGCTTAGCCGGGACAGGGGCTGGGATGAACACTGAAGCTTTCTTT. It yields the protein CASRLAGTGAGMNTEAFF.